This passage covers 22 T cell receptor beta chains from one sample sequenced in a study of T cells in women clearing cervical HPV infection. TCRdb keeps only in-frame clones here, not all; method: immunoSEQ multiplex PCR. In total, the table holds tens of thousands of clones. Specimen: blood buffy coat. Receptors originate from a woman aged 18-70 years with a cervical HPV16 infection that either progressed to CIN3+ or cleared (not recorded which).

In regard to this clone: Read coverage stops 3 residues before the CDR3 terminus; the germline J gene supplies the remainder. The J gene is TRBJ2-7, the V gene TRBV10-3; perhaps TRBD1 as D (5 bases). The CDR3 loop spans 14 amino acids. CDR1 ENHRY and CDR2 SYGVKD come from the germline V gene. Trimming stripped 10 bases from V and 2 bases from J, with 18 bases between. The CDR3 reads CAKRASDSTYEQYF. Incomplete CDR3 DNA: TGTGCCAAAAGAGCATCCGACAGCACCTACGAG.

Remarks on this clone: The CDR3 end lies 3 residues beyond the end of the read and is filled in from the germline J gene. Other DNA variants within this sample encode the same CDR3. The rearrangement uses TRBV6-1 and TRBJ1-3; TRBD1 matches at 9 bases. CDR1 and CDR2 (germline): MNHNS, SASEGT. The V segment lost 1 base and the J segment 7 bases; nucleotides outside the gene matches: 8. This CDR3 has 16 residues. The CDR3 loop reads CASSEDVGTGTNTIYF. The covered CDR3 bases are TGTGCCAGCAGTGAAGACGTCGGGACAGGGACGAACACC.

As concerns this clone: The read comes to an end 3 residues before the CDR3 does, leaving the germline J gene to fill in the end. The chain joins TRBV14 to TRBJ1-1, with 7 nucleotides matching TRBD1. The CDR3 consists of 16 residues. CDR1 is SGHDN, CDR2 FVKESK, per germline. Losses at the gene ends were 3 bases for V and 1 base for J; bases not matched to a gene: 8. The CDR3 loop reads CASSHPTGRKNTEAFF. CDR3 bases read: TGTGCCAGCAGCCACCCGACAGGGAGGAAGAACACTGAA.

A note on this clone: Read data end 3 residues before the CDR3 end; the end is taken from the germline J gene. V is TRBV7-6 and J is TRBJ2-7, with D perhaps matching TRBD2 (6 bases). Trimming removed 3 bases from V and 0 bases from J, with 15 bases in between. Germline CDR1 SGHVS, CDR2 FNYEAQ. This CDR3 is 16 amino acids long. Partial CDR3 DNA: TGTGCCAGCAGCTTCGGGGGACGGGGGTTCTCCTACGAG. Amino acids: CASSFGGRGFSYE. The entire CDR3 is CASSFGGRGFSYEQYF.

The CDR3 loop reads CSATPLGGLAGTQYF. The DNA read from the CDR3 is TGCAGTGCTACACCCCTTGGGGGACTGGCGGGGACG. V and J are TRBV20-1 and TRBJ2-3; D is possibly TRBD2 (6 bases). The read ends 3 residues shy of where the CDR3 ends; the end is completed using the germline J gene. Germline assignment: CDR1 DFQATT and CDR2 SNEGSKA (reference sequence). CDR3 size: 15 residues.

For this clone: Read data end 3 residues before the CDR3 end; the end is taken from the germline J gene. V is TRBV20-1 and J is TRBJ2-5; 11 bases agree with TRBD2. Germline V gives CDR1 DFQATT, CDR2 SNEGSKA (reference sequence). There are 14 residues in the CDR3. Trimming at V came to 5 bases and at J to 5 bases, leaving 7 bases not matched to a gene. The sequenced CDR3 bases are TGCAGTGCTCCGACTAGCGGGGTCGGTGAGACC. Amino acid sequence: CSAPTSGVGET. The CDR3 in its entirety is CSAPTSGVGETQYF.

As for this clone: The read ends 3 residues shy of where the CDR3 ends; the end is completed using the germline J gene. Other DNA sequences from this sample encode an identical CDR3 as well. The chain couples TRBV6-2 or TRBV6-3 to TRBJ1-2; tentative D call: TRBD1 (5 bases). Germline V gene sequence: CDR1 MNHEY, CDR2 SVGEGT. The CDR3 is made up of 14 amino acids. Incomplete CDR3 DNA: TGTGCCAGCAGCCCCGGGGGGGAACGGCTGTCC. Protein product: CASSPGGERLS. The entire CDR3 protein reads CASSPGGERLSYTF.

For this clone: The CDR3 is cut off 3 residues early in the read; its end comes from the germline J gene. The J gene is TRBJ1-5, the V gene TRBV19; 7 bases match TRBD1. Germline CDR1 reads LNHDA; CDR2 reads SQIVND (reference sequence). The CDR3 runs to 15 residues. J gave up 0 bases and V 6 bases, and 5 bases lay outside the gene matches. This CDR3 reads CASRAGQVSNQPQHF. The CDR3 bases that were read are TGTGCCAGTAGGGCTGGACAGGTTAGCAATCAGCCC.

Remarks on this clone: Sequencing ends 3 residues short of the CDR3 end; the germline J gene provides the rest. The V call is TRBV6-1, the J call TRBJ1-2; 8 bases align to TRBD1. Germline CDR1 reads MNHNS; CDR2 reads SASEGT. The CDR3 consists of 14 residues. Losses at the gene ends were 4 bases for V and 5 bases for J; bases not matched to a gene: 6. CDR3 DNA, as far as it was read: TGTGCCAGCAGTGTACAGGGGGGTTCTTATGGC. This sequence encodes CASSVQGGSYG. The whole CDR3 sequence reads CASSVQGGSYGYTF.

On this clone: The DNA ends 3 residues before the CDR3 does, and the rest of the CDR3 is filled in from the germline J gene. This chain joins TRBV6-1 and TRBJ2-7; 8 bases match TRBD1. The CDR3 loop spans 15 amino acids. Germline CDR1 and CDR2: MNHNS and SASEGT. J was trimmed by 4 bases and V by 2 bases; bases with no gene match: 7. The CDR3 loop reads CASSEPGTGSYEQYF. Partial CDR3 DNA: TGTGCCAGCAGTGAACCCGGGACAGGTTCATACGAG.

Concerning this clone: From the germline J gene comes the end of the CDR3, since the read stops 3 residues before it. The chain links TRBV3-1 (or the pseudogene TRBV3-2) to TRBJ1-2; no definite D call. The CDR3 runs 13 residues. The V end lost 0 bases, the J end lost 1 base, and 3 bases lay between the germline ends. The germline CDR1 and CDR2 sequences are LGHDT and YNNKEL (reference sequence). The sequenced CDR3 bases are TGTGCCAGCAGCCAAGAATATAACTATGGC. Protein sequence: CASSQEYNYG. The complete CDR3 protein is CASSQEYNYGYTF.

Comments on this clone: The CDR3 end falls 3 residues outside the read, so it is completed with the germline J gene. The chain employs TRBV5-1 and TRBJ1-1; no clear D. V was clipped by 9 bases and J by 0 bases, with 12 bases between them. This CDR3 has 13 amino acids. Germline values: CDR1 SGHRS, CDR2 YFSETQ. The CDR3: CANKITVNTEAFF. The part of the CDR3 DNA that was read is TGCGCCAACAAAATCACAGTGAACACTGAA.

A note on this clone: One junction end disagrees with the germline gene, perhaps due to a read error. The CDR3 end falls 3 residues outside the read, so it is completed with the germline J gene. The chain uses TRBV4-2 and TRBJ1-6; no reliable D call. Per germline, CDR1 LGHNA and CDR2 YNFKEQ. CDR3 length: 15 amino acids. Incomplete CDR3 DNA: TGCGCCAGCAGCCAAGATTTAGGGTATAATTCACCC. Translating it yields CASSQDLGYNSP. The full CDR3 protein reads CASSQDLGYNSPLHF.

With regard to this clone: The CDR3 end is not reached by the read, which stops 3 residues before it; the germline J gene fills it in. The chain uses TRBV19 and TRBJ1-2; 8 bases match TRBD1. Germline lookup yields CDR1 LNHDA and CDR2 SQIVND (reference sequence). The CDR3 covers 14 residues. Partial CDR3 DNA: TGTGCCAGTACCGAGGACAGGGCTGTAAACATC. Amino acids: CASTEDRAVNI. Given in full, the CDR3 is CASTEDRAVNIYTF.

About this clone: The CDR3 end falls 3 residues outside the read, so it is completed with the germline J gene. This chain connects TRBV30 to TRBJ1-2; the match to TRBD1 covers 10 bases. Per germline, CDR1 GTSNPN and CDR2 SVGIG (reference sequence). This CDR3 has 15 amino acids. V was clipped by 5 bases and J by 2 bases; unmatched bases: 8. The sequenced part of the CDR3 DNA is TGTGCCTGGGCCGTTCTGGACAGGGGGAACTATGGC. As protein: CAWAVLDRGNYG. The complete CDR3 sequence is CAWAVLDRGNYGYTF.

A remark on this clone: The CDR3 end is not reached by the read, which stops 3 residues before it; the germline J gene fills it in. The rearrangement links TRBV13 to TRBJ2-5; D may be TRBD2 (5 bases). This CDR3 contains 15 residues. Trimming removed 2 bases at V and 3 bases at J, with 13 bases between. Germline values: CDR1 PRHDT, CDR2 FYEKMQ (reference sequence). This CDR3 is CASSLSRVAKETQYF. CDR3 DNA (partial): TGTGCCAGCAGCTTATCGCGGGTAGCGAAAGAGACC.

Of note for this clone: The read terminates 3 residues ahead of where the CDR3 ends, so the germline J gene completes it. The chain links TRBV7-8 to TRBJ1-3; perhaps TRBD1 as D (6 bases). Germline CDR1 SGHVS, CDR2 FQNEAQ. V lost 4 bases and J lost 0, with 7 bases in between. The CDR3 is 14 residues long. The part of the CDR3 DNA that was read is TGTGCCAGCAGCTCAGGGGACTCTGGAAACACC. It is translated as CASSSGDSGNT. The whole CDR3 protein is CASSSGDSGNTIYF.

In the case of this clone: The read ends 3 residues before the CDR3 terminus; that terminus is restored from the germline J gene. The chain employs TRBV20-1 and TRBJ2-1, with D tentatively TRBD2 (6 bases). Trimming removed 3 bases from V and 4 bases from J, with 13 bases in between. Germline V CDR1 and CDR2: DFQATT, SNEGSKA (reference sequence). This CDR3 has 14 amino acids. The sequenced CDR3 bases are TGCAGTGCTAGGACGGTGGGGGGTTACAATGAG. Translating it yields CSARTVGGYNE. The complete CDR3 sequence is CSARTVGGYNEQFF.

As to this clone: Read data end 3 residues before the CDR3 end; the end is taken from the germline J gene. The gene calls are TRBV19 and TRBJ2-1; 8 nucleotides align to TRBD2. The germline V gene encodes CDR1 LNHDA and CDR2 SQIVND (reference sequence). This CDR3 spans 15 amino acids. V trimming: 1 base; J trimming: 7 bases; junction bases outside the gene matches: 6. CDR3 amino acids: CASSIGGLGRNEQFF. The sequenced part of the CDR3 DNA is TGTGCCAGTAGTATAGGGGGACTAGGGCGGAATGAG.

A word on this clone: The observed sequence ends 3 residues before the CDR3 terminus, with the missing tail filled in from the germline J gene. The chain combines TRBV30 with TRBJ1-4; D might be TRBD1 (5 bases). This CDR3 has 16 residues. CDR1 is GTSNPN and CDR2 is SVGIG in the germline V gene (reference sequence). The CDR3 DNA, read in part, is TGTGCCTGGAACCGGCGCCGCAGGGCTGGGGCCAACGTA. It codes for CAWNRRRRAGANV. The full CDR3 protein reads CAWNRRRRAGANVLFF.

Note on this clone: The read ends 3 residues before the CDR3 terminus; that terminus is restored from the germline J gene. The chain carries TRBV7-2 and TRBJ2-2; 10 bases align to TRBD1. The CDR3 consists of 14 residues. The germline gives CDR1 SGHTA, CDR2 FQGNSA. CDR3 in amino acids: CASTGDRGGSPLFF. CDR3 DNA (partial): TGTGCCAGCACCGGGGACAGGGGAGGTTCACCG.

For this clone: The CDR3 extends 3 residues past the end of the read, so its final part is completed from the germline J gene. V and J are TRBV7-3 and TRBJ1-2; weak D call: TRBD1 (5 bases). The CDR3 spans 18 residues. Looked up from germline, CDR1 is SGHTA and CDR2 is FQGTGA. The DNA read from the CDR3 is TGTGCCAGCAGCTTAAGGGGACTAGCGGGAGAATCCTACAATGAC. Translated, it gives CASSLRGLAGESYND. The complete CDR3 sequence is CASSLRGLAGESYNDYTF. Complete variable domain (other parts from reference TRBV7-3 and TRBJ1-2): GAGVSQTPSNKVTEKGKYVELRCDPISGHTALYWYRQSLGQGPEFLIYFQGTGAADDSGLPNDRFFAVRPEGSVSTLKIQRTERGDSAVYLCASSLRGLAGESYNDYTFGSGTRLTVV.